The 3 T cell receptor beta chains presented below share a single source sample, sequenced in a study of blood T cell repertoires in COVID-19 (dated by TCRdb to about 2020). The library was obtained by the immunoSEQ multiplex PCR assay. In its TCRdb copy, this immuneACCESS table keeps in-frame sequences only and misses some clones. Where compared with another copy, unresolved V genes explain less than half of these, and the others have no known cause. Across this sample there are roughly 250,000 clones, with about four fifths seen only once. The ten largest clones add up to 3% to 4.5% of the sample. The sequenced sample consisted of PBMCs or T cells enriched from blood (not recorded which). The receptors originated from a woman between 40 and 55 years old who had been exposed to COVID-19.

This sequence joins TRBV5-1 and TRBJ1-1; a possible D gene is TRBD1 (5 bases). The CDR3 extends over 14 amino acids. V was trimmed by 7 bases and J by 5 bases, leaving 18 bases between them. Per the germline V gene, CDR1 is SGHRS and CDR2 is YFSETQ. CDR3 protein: CASSLAGSFTEAFF. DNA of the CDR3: TGCGCCAGCTCCCTGGCAGGGTCTTTTACTGAAGCTTTCTTT.

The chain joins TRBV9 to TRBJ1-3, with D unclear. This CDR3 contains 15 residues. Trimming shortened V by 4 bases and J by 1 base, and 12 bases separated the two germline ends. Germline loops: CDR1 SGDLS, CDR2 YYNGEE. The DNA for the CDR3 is TGTGCCAGCAGCCCCTCGCTCGAGTCTGGAAACACCATATATTTT. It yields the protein CASSPSLESGNTIYF. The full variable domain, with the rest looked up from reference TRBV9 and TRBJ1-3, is DSGVTQTPKHLITATGQRVTLRCSPRSGDLSVYWYQQSLDQGLQFLIQYYNGEERAKGNILERFSAQQFPDLHSELNLSSLELGDSALYFCASSPSLESGNTIYFGEGSWLTVV.

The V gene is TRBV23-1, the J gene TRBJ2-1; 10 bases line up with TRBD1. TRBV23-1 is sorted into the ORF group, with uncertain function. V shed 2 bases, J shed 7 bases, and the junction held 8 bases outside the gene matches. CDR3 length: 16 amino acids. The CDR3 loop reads CASSQSRTGGQNEQFF. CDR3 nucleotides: TGCGCCAGCAGTCAAAGCAGGACAGGGGGACAGAATGAGCAGTTCTTC.